This entry describes one T cell receptor (beta chain). The sample belongs to a study of blood T cell repertoires in COVID-19. Study details: The United States, Italy and Spain provided the acute and convalescent COVID-19 samples. T cells, B-cell-depleted T cells, or PBMCs supplied cDNA or gDNA.

V lost 3 bases, J lost 5 bases, and 7 bases stayed unmatched. The CDR3 has 16 amino acids. Germline V gene lookup returns CDR1 ENHRY and CDR2 SYGVKD. Per the study methods: Nucleated cell number was recorded as an estimate derived from reference gene primer amplification. TCRdb's copy holds only in-frame clones and misses some; the assay was immunoSEQ multiplex PCR. That table gives V, J and clone size, and the DNA gave D and trimming. The data hold under 150,000 clones, with over 65% observed a single time. The clonotype originates from a woman aged 40-49 years with acute or convalescent COVID-19. V usage is TRBV10-3 and J usage is TRBJ2-7; TRBD2 matches 13 bases. The sequenced sample was peripheral blood. DNA for the CDR3: TGTGCCATCAGTGAAGGGACTAGCGGGGTTTGGCACGAGCAGTACTTC. This gives the protein CAISEGTSGVWHEQYF.